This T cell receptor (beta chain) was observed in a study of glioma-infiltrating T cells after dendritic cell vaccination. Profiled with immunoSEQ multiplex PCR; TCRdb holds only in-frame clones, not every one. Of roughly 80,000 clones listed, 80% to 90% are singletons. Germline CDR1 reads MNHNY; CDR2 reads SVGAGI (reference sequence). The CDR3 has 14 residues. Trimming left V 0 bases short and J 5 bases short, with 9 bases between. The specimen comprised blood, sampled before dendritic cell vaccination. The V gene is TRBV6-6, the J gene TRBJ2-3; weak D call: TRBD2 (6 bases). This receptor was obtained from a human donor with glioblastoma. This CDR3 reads CASSYSTGEDTQYF. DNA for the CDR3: TGTGCCAGCAGTTACTCGACGGGGGAAGATACGCAGTATTTT.